This TCR beta chain is from a study of blood T cell repertoires in COVID-19. The CDR3 covers 14 residues. Losses at the gene ends were 6 bases for V and 5 bases for J; bases not matched to a gene: 4. Per the germline V gene, CDR1 is ENHRY and CDR2 is SYGVKD. Authors' analysis steps: Cell counts per sample came from amplifying reference gene primers. Generated by immunoSEQ multiplex PCR, the TCRdb table keeps only in-frame clones and is missing some. V, J and clone size reflect that table, while D and trimming were determined from the DNA. The sample consists of over 90,000 clones, 81% of them appearing once.

The genes are TRBV10-3 and TRBJ1-5; 10 bases line up with TRBD1. The TCR originated in a man older than 75 with COVID-19, enrolled during active disease. The sequencing sample was made of peripheral blood. The CDR3 DNA follows: TGTGCCATCAGCACCGGGACAGGGGATCAGCCCCAGCATTTT. Translation gives CAISTGTGDQPQHF.